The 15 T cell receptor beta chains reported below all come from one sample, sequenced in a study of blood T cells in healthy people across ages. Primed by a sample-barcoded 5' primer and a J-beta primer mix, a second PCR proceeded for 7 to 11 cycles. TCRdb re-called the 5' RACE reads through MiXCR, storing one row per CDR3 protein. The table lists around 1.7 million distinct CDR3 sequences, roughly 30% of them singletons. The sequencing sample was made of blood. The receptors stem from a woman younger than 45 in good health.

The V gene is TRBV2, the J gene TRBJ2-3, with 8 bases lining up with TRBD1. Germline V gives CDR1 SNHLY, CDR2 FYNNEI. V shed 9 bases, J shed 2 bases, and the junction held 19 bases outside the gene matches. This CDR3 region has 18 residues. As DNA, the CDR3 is TGTGCCAGAACCAAACCAGGGGGCGGCCCCTCCTACACAGATACGCAGTATTTT. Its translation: CARTKPGGGPSYTDTQYF.

CDR3 in DNA: TGTGCCAGCAGGTGGGTGGGAGTCACTGAAGCTTTCTTT. This sequence encodes CASRWVGVTEAFF. The V gene is TRBV12-3 or TRBV12-4, the J gene TRBJ1-1; unclear D gene. The CDR3 covers 13 residues. V lost 6 bases and J lost 4, with 12 bases in between.

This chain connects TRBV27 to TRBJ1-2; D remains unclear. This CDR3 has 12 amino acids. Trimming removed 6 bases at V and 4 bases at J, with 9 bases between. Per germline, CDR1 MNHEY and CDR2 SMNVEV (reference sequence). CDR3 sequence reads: CASRDLLYGYTF. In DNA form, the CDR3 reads TGTGCCAGCAGGGACCTTCTCTATGGCTACACCTTC.

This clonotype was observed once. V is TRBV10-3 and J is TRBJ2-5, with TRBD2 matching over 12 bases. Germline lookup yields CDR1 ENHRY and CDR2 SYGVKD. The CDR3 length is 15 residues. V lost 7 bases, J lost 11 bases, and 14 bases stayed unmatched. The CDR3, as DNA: TGTGCCATCAAAGGACTAGCGGGATACGATGGCGTGCAGTACTTC. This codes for CAIKGLAGYDGVQYF.

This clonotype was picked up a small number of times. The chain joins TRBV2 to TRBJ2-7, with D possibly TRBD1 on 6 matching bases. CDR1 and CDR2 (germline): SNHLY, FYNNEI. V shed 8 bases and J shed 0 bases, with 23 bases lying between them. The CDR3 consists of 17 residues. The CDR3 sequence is CASRSTGRRPLSYEQYF. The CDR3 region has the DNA TGTGCCAGCCGCTCTACAGGGCGCCGGCCTCTCTCCTACGAGCAGTACTTC.

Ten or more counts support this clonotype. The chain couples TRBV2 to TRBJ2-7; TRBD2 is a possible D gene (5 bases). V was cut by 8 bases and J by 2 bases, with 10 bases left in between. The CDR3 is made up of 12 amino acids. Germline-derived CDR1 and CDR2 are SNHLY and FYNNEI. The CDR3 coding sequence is TGTGCCAGCGTCGGAGGTCCCTACGAGCAGTACTTC. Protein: CASVGGPYEQYF.

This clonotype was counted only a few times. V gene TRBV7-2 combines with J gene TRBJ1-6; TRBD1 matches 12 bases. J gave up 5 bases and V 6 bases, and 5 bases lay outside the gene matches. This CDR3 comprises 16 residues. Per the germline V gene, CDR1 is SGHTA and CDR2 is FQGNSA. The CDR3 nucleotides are TGTGCCAGCAGACGCGGGACAGGGGGCCATAATTCACCCCTCCACTTT. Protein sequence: CASRRGTGGHNSPLHF.

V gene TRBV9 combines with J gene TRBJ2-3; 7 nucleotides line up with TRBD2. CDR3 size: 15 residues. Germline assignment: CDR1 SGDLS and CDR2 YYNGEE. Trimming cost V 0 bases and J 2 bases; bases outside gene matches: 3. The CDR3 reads CASSVAGGYTDTQYF. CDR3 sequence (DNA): TGTGCCAGCAGCGTAGCGGGGGGTTACACAGATACGCAGTATTTT.

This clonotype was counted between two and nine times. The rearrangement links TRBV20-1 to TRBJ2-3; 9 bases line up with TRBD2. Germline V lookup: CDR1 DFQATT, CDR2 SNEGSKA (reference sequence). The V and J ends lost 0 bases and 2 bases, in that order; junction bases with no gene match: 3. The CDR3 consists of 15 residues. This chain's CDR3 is CSAREGGRDTDTQYF. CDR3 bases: TGCAGTGCTAGAGAGGGCGGGAGGGACACAGATACGCAGTATTTT.

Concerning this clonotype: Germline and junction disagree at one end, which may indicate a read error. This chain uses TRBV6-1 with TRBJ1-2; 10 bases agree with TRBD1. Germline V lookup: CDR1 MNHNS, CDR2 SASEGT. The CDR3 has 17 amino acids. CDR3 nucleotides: TGTGCCAGTAGTGCCCGGGACAGGGGCGACGGTACCTATGGCTACACCTTC. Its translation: CASSARDRGDGTYGYTF.

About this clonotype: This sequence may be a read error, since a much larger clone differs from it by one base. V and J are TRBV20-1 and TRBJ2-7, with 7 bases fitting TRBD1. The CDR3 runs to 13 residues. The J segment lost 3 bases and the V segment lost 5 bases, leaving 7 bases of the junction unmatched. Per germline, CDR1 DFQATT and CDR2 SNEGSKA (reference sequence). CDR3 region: CSAWPGQIYEQYF. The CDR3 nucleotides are TGCAGTGCTTGGCCGGGACAGATCTACGAGCAGTACTTC.

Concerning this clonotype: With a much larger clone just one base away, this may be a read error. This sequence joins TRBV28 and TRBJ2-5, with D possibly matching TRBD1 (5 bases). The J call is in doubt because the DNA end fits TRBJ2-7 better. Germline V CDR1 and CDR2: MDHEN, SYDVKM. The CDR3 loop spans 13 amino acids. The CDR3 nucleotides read TGTGTCACTACTTCTCAGGGCTCCTACGAGCAGTACTTC. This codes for CVTTSQGSYEQYF.

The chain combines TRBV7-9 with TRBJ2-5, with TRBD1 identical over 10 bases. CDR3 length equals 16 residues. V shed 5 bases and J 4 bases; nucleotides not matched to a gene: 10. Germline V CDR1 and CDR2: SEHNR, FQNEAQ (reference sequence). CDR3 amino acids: CASSPRYDRGRETQYF. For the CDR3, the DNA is TGTGCCAGCAGCCCTAGATACGACAGGGGGCGAGAGACCCAGTACTTC.

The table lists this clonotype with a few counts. The CDR3 coding sequence is TGTGCTAGTGGTTTAGGACAGACTAATGAAAAACTGTTTTTT. Translating gives CASGLGQTNEKLFF. The chain carries TRBV12-5 and TRBJ1-4; D possibly corresponds to TRBD1 (6 bases). This CDR3 is 14 amino acids long. V was pared by 3 bases and J by 2 bases, with 7 bases between. Germline V gene lookup returns CDR1 LGHNT and CDR2 FRNRAP.

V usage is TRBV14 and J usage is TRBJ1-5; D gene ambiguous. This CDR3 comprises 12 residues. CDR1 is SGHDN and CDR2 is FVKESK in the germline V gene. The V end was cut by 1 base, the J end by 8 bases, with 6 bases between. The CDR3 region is CASSQGREPQHF. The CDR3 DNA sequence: TGTGCCAGCAGCCAAGGGAGGGAGCCCCAGCATTTT.